This T cell receptor (beta chain) was sequenced in a study of blood T cell repertoires in COVID-19. Overall study context: From the United States, Italy and Spain came samples of acute and convalescent COVID-19. PBMCs, B-cell-depleted T cells, or T cells provided the cDNA or gDNA that made up the material.

In the original analysis: Amplification of reference gene primers was used by the study to estimate nucleated cell counts. Assay used: immunoSEQ multiplex PCR; TCRdb lists only in-frame clones, some missing. Clone size and V and J calls were adopted from that table, with D and trimming inferred from the DNA. The table records approximately 500,000 clones, 80% to 90% of them present only once. Patients of the Seattle cohort, enrolled during active infection, were followed longitudinally. This CDR3 contains 15 residues. V shed 10 bases, J shed 0 bases, and the junction held 5 bases outside the gene matches. Germline V CDR1 and CDR2: MNHEY, SVGAGI.

The receptor was derived from a man aged 18 to 29 with COVID-19, enrolled during active disease. Material for sequencing was peripheral blood. V usage is TRBV6-5 and J usage is TRBJ2-1, with TRBD2 matching 11 bases. The CDR3, as DNA: TGTGCCACCCATAGCGGGAGGGCCTCCTACAATGAGCAGTTCTTC. Its translation is CATHSGRASYNEQFF.